This TCR beta chain was documented in a study of shared clonotypes between healthy human individuals. The naive CD8 subset, CD45RO-negative cells positively selected for CCR7, excluded terminally differentiated effector memory CD45RA+ cells. Notes on the study in general: Donors were few, which limited the genetic and exposure-history diversity represented. Clonotype sharing across several donors was observed for roughly 5% of naive CD4 clonotypes. Clonotype sharing among the donors was expected to vary with sequencing depth.

The V and J ends lost 5 bases and 2 bases respectively, with 10 bases between them. Germline V gives CDR1 MNHEY, CDR2 SMNVEV (reference sequence). This CDR3 has 14 amino acids. With respect to this clone: Its target is unknown.

This table comes from immunoSEQ multiplex PCR, and its TCRdb copy is limited to in-frame clones, with some not included. Of approximately 740,000 clones listed, about 91% are singletons. The chain uses TRBV27 and TRBJ1-5, with D unclear. Input material: naive CD8+ T cells sorted from blood. The clonotype originates from a man aged 25-45 years in good health. In DNA, the CDR3 is TGTGCCAGCAGTCCAGGATGGGGCAATCAGCCCCAGCATTTT. It codes for CASSPGWGNQPQHF.